These 31 T cell receptor beta chains came from one sample sequenced in a study of shared clonotypes between healthy human individuals. Using immunoSEQ multiplex PCR, the repertoire was profiled, and TCRdb retains in-frame clones only, with some absent. The data contain some 2 million clones, around 96% of them singletons. CD45RO negativity and positive selection for CCR7 defined naive CD8 cells, a population that excluded terminally differentiated effector memory CD45RA+ cells. The sample comprised naive CD8+ T cells sorted from blood. The receptors shown here come from a man aged 18 to 35 in good health.

Concerning this clone itself: The same CDR3 arises from other DNA sequences in this sample as well. This chain uses TRBV27 with TRBJ2-1; 11 nucleotides align to TRBD2. The CDR3 spans 15 residues. The junction had 4 bases not matched to a gene; V was cut back by 4 bases and J by 5 bases. Germline CDR1 is MNHEY and CDR2 is SMNVEV (reference sequence). In DNA form, the CDR3 reads TGTGCCAGCAGTTCAGGGACTAGCGGTAACAATGAGCAGTTCTTC. Encoded protein: CASSSGTSGNNEQFF.

The chain links TRBV5-4 to TRBJ2-5, with TRBD1 matching 9 bases. The V and J ends lost 10 bases and 5 bases, in that order; junction bases with no gene match: 9. CDR1 SGHNT and CDR2 YYREEE come from the germline V gene (reference sequence). This CDR3 spans 13 amino acids. CDR3 DNA sequence: TGTGCCTGCAACGACAGGGGGTACGAGACCCAGTACTTC. It encodes CACNDRGYETQYF.

The J gene is TRBJ2-2, the V gene TRBV13; D remains ambiguous. The CDR3 is 16 residues long. V lost 0 bases, J lost 2 bases, and 10 bases lay in between. Germline V gene data show CDR1 as PRHDT and CDR2 as FYEKMQ (reference sequence). The CDR3 spells CASSLGPSINTGELFF. The CDR3 DNA sequence: TGTGCCAGCAGCTTAGGCCCTAGTATCAACACCGGGGAGCTGTTTTTT.

This chain uses TRBV10-3 with TRBJ2-1; D may be TRBD2 (5 bases). Germline CDR1 reads ENHRY; CDR2 reads SYGVKD. The V end was cut by 5 bases, the J end by 5 bases, with 10 bases between. The length of the CDR3 is 13 residues. The CDR3 DNA follows: TGTGCCATCAGTCCGGGAATCGACAATGAGCAGTTCTTC. It specifies CAISPGIDNEQFF.

This chain joins TRBV5-1 and TRBJ2-2; the match to TRBD2 covers 7 bases. The CDR3 loop spans 17 amino acids. CDR1 SGHRS and CDR2 YFSETQ come from the germline V gene. The V and J ends lost 0 bases and 3 bases, in that order; junction bases with no gene match: 8. CDR3 loop: CASSLEPGLLHTGELFF. The CDR3 DNA sequence: TGCGCCAGCAGCTTGGAGCCGGGACTACTTCACACCGGGGAGCTGTTTTTT.

The chain couples TRBV15 to TRBJ1-4; TRBD1 matches at 9 bases. Germline V gene lookup returns CDR1 LNHNV and CDR2 YYDKDF (reference sequence). The CDR3 length is 15 residues. The trim removed 1 base at V and 5 bases at J, leaving 2 bases unmatched. This chain's CDR3 is CATSRATGGNEKLFF. The CDR3 DNA sequence: TGTGCCACCAGCAGAGCGACAGGGGGGAATGAAAAACTGTTTTTT.

V gene TRBV6-5 combines with J gene TRBJ2-2; tentative D call: TRBD2 (6 bases). Germline CDR1 MNHEY, CDR2 SVGAGI. This CDR3 has 14 residues. The V and J ends lost 4 bases and 4 bases respectively, with 10 bases between them. As DNA, the CDR3 is TGTGCCAGCAGTTGGCAGGGAGGCACCGGGGAGCTGTTTTTT. Amino acids: CASSWQGGTGELFF.

A word on this clone: Other DNA variants within this sample encode the same CDR3. The chain links TRBV6-1 to TRBJ2-7; no reliable D call. Germline values: CDR1 MNHNS, CDR2 SASEGT. This CDR3 contains 14 residues. Trimming removed 1 base from V and 4 bases from J, with 11 bases in between. CDR3 in amino acids: CASSEVVPGYEQYF. Written as DNA, the CDR3 is TGTGCCAGCAGTGAAGTGGTTCCTGGATACGAGCAGTACTTC.

The J gene is TRBJ2-1, the V gene TRBV2; 9 bases map to TRBD1. The V gene end was trimmed by 4 bases and the J gene end by 6 bases; junction bases not matched to a gene: 7. Germline V gives CDR1 SNHLY, CDR2 FYNNEI. The CDR3 contains 15 residues. The CDR3 DNA reads as TGTGCCAGCAGTGTGCTAGGGACAGGGCTCAATGAGCAGTTCTTC. Amino acid sequence: CASSVLGTGLNEQFF. Full variable domain (remainder filled in from reference TRBV2 and TRBJ2-1): EPEVTQTPSHQVTQMGQEVILRCVPISNHLYFYWYRQILGQKVEFLVSFYNNEISEKSEIFDDQFSVERPDGSNFTLKIRSTKLEDSAMYFCASSVLGTGLNEQFFGPGTRLTVL.

The CDR3 loop reads CASSDSWGQDGYTF. The CDR3 DNA is TGTGCCAGCAGTGACTCGTGGGGGCAGGATGGCTACACCTTC. The rearrangement links TRBV6-4 to TRBJ1-2; maybe TRBD1 (6 bases). Germline V gives CDR1 MRHNA, CDR2 SNTAGT. This CDR3 contains 14 residues. The V gene lost 0 bases and the J gene lost 6 bases, with 11 bases spanning the gap.

Of note for this clone: Other DNA sequences within the sample encode an identical CDR3. The rearrangement joins TRBV4-3 to TRBJ2-7; TRBD2 aligns across 12 bases. Germline trimming cut 1 base from V and 3 bases from J; bases unmatched to any gene: 1. Germline V CDR1 and CDR2: LGHNA, YSLEER. The CDR3 sequence is 15 residues long. For the CDR3, the DNA is TGCGCCAGCAGCCAAGGACTAGCGGGAGTCTACGAGCAGTACTTC. It codes for CASSQGLAGVYEQYF.

Note on this clone: Different DNA sequences within this sample yield the same CDR3. The chain is built from TRBV5-1 and TRBJ2-7; TRBD1 is a possible D gene (5 bases). CDR1 and CDR2 (germline): SGHRS, YFSETQ. Trimming took 2 bases from V and 1 from J, leaving 7 bases between them. The CDR3 is 13 residues long. The CDR3 coding sequence is TGCGCCAGCAGCTTAGCAGGGTCCTACGAGCAGTACTTC. Protein: CASSLAGSYEQYF. The variable domain in full, with the rest retrieved from reference TRBV5-1 and TRBJ2-7, is KAGVTQTPRYLIKTRGQQVTLSCSPISGHRSVSWYQQTPGQGLQFLFEYFSETQRNKGNFPGRFSGRQFSNSRSEMNVSTLELGDSALYLCASSLAGSYEQYFGPGTRLTVT.

This rearrangement joins TRBV7-2 to TRBJ1-1; no firm D call. Trimming took off 6 bases at V and 1 base at J, with 15 bases between the two ends. Germline CDR1 and CDR2: SGHTA and FQGNSA. The CDR3 sequence is 15 residues long. The CDR3 here is CASRRLGSENTEAFF. Here the CDR3 DNA reads TGTGCCAGCAGGCGCCTTGGCTCAGAGAACACTGAAGCTTTCTTT.

This chain uses TRBV4-1 with TRBJ2-2; D tentatively reads TRBD1 or TRBD2 (5 bases each). The CDR3 covers 15 residues. Trimming pared 6 bases from V and 4 bases from J, leaving 15 bases between. CDR1 is MGHRA and CDR2 is YSYEKL in the germline V gene. Here the CDR3 reads CASSPRGPGTGELFF. The CDR3 DNA reads as TGCGCCAGCAGTCCTCGGGGCCCGGGCACCGGGGAGCTGTTTTTT.

The J gene is TRBJ1-4, the V gene TRBV7-9; TRBD1 matches at 7 bases. V shed 4 bases and J 8 bases; nucleotides not matched to a gene: 7. Germline lookup yields CDR1 SEHNR and CDR2 FQNEAQ (reference sequence). This CDR3 contains 14 residues. CDR3 sequence reads: CASSSTGFGEKLFF. The CDR3 DNA is TGTGCCAGCAGCTCGACAGGGTTTGGGGAAAAACTGTTTTTT.

This chain links TRBV27 with TRBJ1-2; maybe TRBD1 (5 bases). CDR3 length equals 14 residues. The V gene's germline CDR1 is MNHEY and CDR2 SMNVEV (reference sequence). V was clipped by 0 bases and J by 4 bases, with 9 bases between them. CDR3 nucleotides: TGTGCCAGCAGTTTATCGGTCGGGGCCTATGGCTACACCTTC. Its protein product is CASSLSVGAYGYTF.

This chain uses TRBV5-6 with TRBJ1-6; D unclear. Germline CDR1 is SGHDT and CDR2 is YYEEEE. CDR3 size: 13 residues. V lost 2 bases to trimming and J lost 7 bases, with 7 bases between them. The DNA of the CDR3 is TGTGCCAGCAGCTTAAGTGGGAATTCACCCCTCCACTTT. Its protein is CASSLSGNSPLHF.

The chain employs TRBV5-5 and TRBJ2-7; no clear D gene. V lost 0 bases and J lost 3, with 13 bases in between. Germline-derived CDR1 and CDR2 are SGHKS and YYEKEE (reference sequence). This CDR3 comprises 15 residues. CDR3 amino acids: CASSLVTTLDYEQYF. The DNA for the CDR3 is TGTGCCAGCAGCTTGGTCACAACATTGGACTACGAGCAGTACTTC.

The chain couples TRBV10-2 to TRBJ1-1, with no clear D. The CDR3 length is 12 residues. CDR1 and CDR2 (germline): WSHSY, SAAADI. Trimming took 8 bases from V and 4 from J, leaving 11 bases between them. This CDR3 reads CASLSPGTEAFF. The CDR3 DNA reads as TGCGCCAGCTTGAGCCCGGGCACTGAAGCTTTCTTT.

For this clone: A junction end diverges from the germline sequence, so it may reflect a read error. The V gene is TRBV7-7, the J gene TRBJ2-2, with TRBD2 matching 7 bases. Germline lookup yields CDR1 SSHAT and CDR2 FNYEAQ (reference sequence). This CDR3 contains 16 residues. The CDR3 spells CASSPWEGMVAGELFF. The CDR3 DNA follows: TGTGCTAGCAGCCCCTGGGAGGGCATGGTAGCCGGGGAGCTGTTTTTT.

In this sample, this clone turned up a few times. The gene calls are TRBV6-1 and TRBJ2-7; D is perhaps TRBD1 (6 bases). This CDR3 has 15 residues. Deletions cut 0 bases from V and 2 bases from J, with 11 bases between. Germline CDR1 is MNHNS and CDR2 is SASEGT. CDR3 DNA: TGTGCCAGCAGTGAAGCCCCCGGGACAACCTACGAGCAGTACTTC. Amino acid sequence: CASSEAPGTTYEQYF.

Of note for this clone: This sample also contains other DNA sequences that code for the same CDR3. The V call is TRBV13, the J call TRBJ2-5; D gene unclear. CDR3 length: 13 amino acids. The germline V gene encodes CDR1 PRHDT and CDR2 FYEKMQ (reference sequence). Between the trimmed V and J ends, which lost 0 bases and 3 bases, there was a span of 5 bases. This chain's CDR3 is CASSLGQEETQYF. CDR3 sequence (DNA): TGTGCCAGCAGCTTAGGGCAAGAAGAGACCCAGTACTTC.

Turning to this clone: The same CDR3 can be traced to other DNA sequences in this sample. The chain combines TRBV5-4 with TRBJ2-7; TRBD2 agrees at 7 bases. This CDR3 has 14 residues. V shed 0 bases, J shed 1 base, and the junction held 1 base outside the gene matches. Germline V lookup: CDR1 SGHNT, CDR2 YYREEE (reference sequence). The CDR3 DNA is TGTGCCAGCAGCTTGGTGGGGGGGTCCTACGAGCAGTACTTC. Translating it yields CASSLVGGSYEQYF.

The chain joins TRBV5-4 to TRBJ1-2; possibly TRBD1 for D (6 bases). CDR3 length: 17 residues. Germline lookup yields CDR1 SGHNT and CDR2 YYREEE (reference sequence). Between the trimmed V and J ends, which lost 4 bases and 0 bases, there was a span of 19 bases. For the CDR3, the DNA is TGTGCCAGCAGCCCCGGGGCAGGGGTAGGGTCTAACTATGGCTACACCTTC. Its translation: CASSPGAGVGSNYGYTF.

V usage is TRBV30 and J usage is TRBJ2-7, with TRBD1 as a possible D gene (5 bases). CDR3 length: 13 amino acids. In germline, CDR1 is GTSNPN, CDR2 SVGIG (reference sequence). Trimming removed 4 bases from V and 0 bases from J, with 10 bases in between. The DNA for the CDR3 is TGTGCCTGGACAGGGTTAAGCTCCTACGAGCAGTACTTC. It encodes CAWTGLSSYEQYF.

This sequence joins TRBV5-1 and TRBJ2-7; a possible D gene is TRBD2 (5 bases). Trimming took 4 bases from V and 1 from J, leaving 12 bases between them. Per germline, CDR1 SGHRS and CDR2 YFSETQ. The CDR3 length is 14 residues. Here the CDR3 reads CASSMDSRSYEQYF. DNA of the CDR3: TGCGCCAGCAGCATGGACTCTCGATCCTACGAGCAGTACTTC. Full variable domain (remainder filled in from reference TRBV5-1 and TRBJ2-7): KAGVTQTPRYLIKTRGQQVTLSCSPISGHRSVSWYQQTPGQGLQFLFEYFSETQRNKGNFPGRFSGRQFSNSRSEMNVSTLELGDSALYLCASSMDSRSYEQYFGPGTRLTVT.

J is TRBJ2-7 and V is TRBV5-1; D remains unclear. The CDR3 totals 14 residues. Germline V CDR1 and CDR2: SGHRS, YFSETQ. Trimming stripped 0 bases from V and 3 bases from J, with 10 bases between. The CDR3 nucleotides are TGCGCCAGCAGCTTGGGTAGCAGGAACTACGAGCAGTACTTC. It specifies CASSLGSRNYEQYF.

The chain employs TRBV5-5 and TRBJ2-7; the D gene is possibly TRBD2 (5 bases). The V and J ends lost 4 bases and 0 bases respectively, with 17 bases between them. The length of the CDR3 is 16 residues. Germline V gives CDR1 SGHKS, CDR2 YYEKEE (reference sequence). The CDR3 DNA sequence: TGTGCCAGCAGCCAGGACTCCCCCTTTGGCTCCTACGAGCAGTACTTC. This translates into CASSQDSPFGSYEQYF.

The chain recombines TRBV13 with TRBJ2-1; tentatively, D is TRBD2 (6 bases). V lost 5 bases, J lost 10 bases, and 18 bases lay in between. The germline gives CDR1 PRHDT, CDR2 FYEKMQ (reference sequence). The CDR3 spans 14 residues. The CDR3 here is CASSQGSPAGEQFF. As DNA, the CDR3 is TGTGCCAGCAGCCAAGGGTCCCCGGCGGGGGAGCAGTTCTTC.

The chain couples TRBV11-2 to TRBJ2-7; 10 positions agree with TRBD2. V shed 4 bases, J shed 0 bases, and the junction held 9 bases outside the gene matches. The CDR3 is 17 amino acids. Germline-derived CDR1 and CDR2 are SGHAT and FQNNGV. CDR3 loop: CASSSTVASGSSYEQYF. The CDR3 DNA is TGTGCCAGCAGCTCAACGGTAGCTAGCGGGAGCTCCTACGAGCAGTACTTC.

This clone has only one observation. The rearrangement joins TRBV19 to TRBJ2-7; D is perhaps TRBD2 (6 bases). V was cut by 4 bases and J by 2 bases, with 12 bases left in between. The CDR3 has 14 residues. Germline CDR1 is LNHDA and CDR2 is SQIVND (reference sequence). CDR3 sequence reads: CASSSWAGTYEQYF. Written as DNA, the CDR3 is TGTGCCAGTAGTAGTTGGGCGGGGACCTACGAGCAGTACTTC.